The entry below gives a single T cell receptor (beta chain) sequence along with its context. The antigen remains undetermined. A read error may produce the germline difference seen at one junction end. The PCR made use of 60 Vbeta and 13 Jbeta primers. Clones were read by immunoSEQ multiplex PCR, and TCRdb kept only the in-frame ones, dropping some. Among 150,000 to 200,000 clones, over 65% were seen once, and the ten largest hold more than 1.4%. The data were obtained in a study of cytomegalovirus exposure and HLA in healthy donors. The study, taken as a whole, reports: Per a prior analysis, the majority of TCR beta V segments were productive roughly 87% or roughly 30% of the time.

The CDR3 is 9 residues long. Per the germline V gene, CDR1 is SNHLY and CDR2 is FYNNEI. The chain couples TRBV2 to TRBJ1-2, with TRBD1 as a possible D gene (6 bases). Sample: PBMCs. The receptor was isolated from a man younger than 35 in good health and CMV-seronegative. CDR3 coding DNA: TGTGCCTGCTCCGGGACACCCGACTTC. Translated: CACSGTPDF.